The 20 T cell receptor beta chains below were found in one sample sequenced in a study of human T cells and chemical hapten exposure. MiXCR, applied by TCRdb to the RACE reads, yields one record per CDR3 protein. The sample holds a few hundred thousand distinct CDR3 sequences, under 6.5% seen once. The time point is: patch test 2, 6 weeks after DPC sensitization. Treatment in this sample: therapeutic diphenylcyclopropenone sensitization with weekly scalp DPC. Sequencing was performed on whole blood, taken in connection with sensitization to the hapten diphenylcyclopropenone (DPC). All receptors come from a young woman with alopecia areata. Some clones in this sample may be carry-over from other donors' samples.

The CDR3 DNA sequence: TGTGCCAGCAGTTACTTGGGACAGGGGAGTTGGAATGAGCAGTTCTTC. Residues: CASSYLGQGSWNEQFF. This chain connects TRBV6-2 or TRBV6-3 to TRBJ2-1; 10 bases match TRBD1. Germline V lookup: CDR1 MNHEY, CDR2 SVGEGT. Trimming took 1 base from V and 7 from J; bases not matched to a gene: 7. The CDR3 spans 16 residues.

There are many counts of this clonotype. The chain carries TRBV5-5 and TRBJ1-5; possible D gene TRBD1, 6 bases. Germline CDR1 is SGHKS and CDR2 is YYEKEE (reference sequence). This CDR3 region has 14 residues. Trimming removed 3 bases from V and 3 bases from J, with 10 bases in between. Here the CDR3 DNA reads TGTGCCAGCAGCTACGGGACACTCAATCAGCCCCAGCATTTT. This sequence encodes CASSYGTLNQPQHF.

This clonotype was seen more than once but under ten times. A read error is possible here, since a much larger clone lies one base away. As DNA, the CDR3 is TGTGCCAGCAGCTTTACGTACACTGAAGCTTTCTTT. Translation gives CASSFTYTEAFF. The chain joins TRBV5-5 to TRBJ1-1; the D is unclear. Trimming took 2 bases from V and 3 from J, leaving 5 bases between them. Germline CDR1 reads SGHKS; CDR2 reads YYEKEE (reference sequence). The CDR3 consists of 12 residues. Drawing the rest from reference TRBV5-5 and TRBJ1-1, the complete variable domain is DAGVTQSPTHLIKTRGQQVTLRCSPISGHKSVSWYQQVLGQGPQFIFQYYEKEERGRGNFPDRFSARQFPNYSSELNVNALLLGDSALYLCASSFTYTEAFFGQGTRLTVV.

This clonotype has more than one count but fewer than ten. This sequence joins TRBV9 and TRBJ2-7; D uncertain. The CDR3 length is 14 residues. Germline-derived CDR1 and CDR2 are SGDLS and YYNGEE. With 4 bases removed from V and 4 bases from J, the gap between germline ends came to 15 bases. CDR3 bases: TGTGCCAGCAGCCCCCTATGGGAAGGTTACGAGCAGTACTTC. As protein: CASSPLWEGYEQYF.

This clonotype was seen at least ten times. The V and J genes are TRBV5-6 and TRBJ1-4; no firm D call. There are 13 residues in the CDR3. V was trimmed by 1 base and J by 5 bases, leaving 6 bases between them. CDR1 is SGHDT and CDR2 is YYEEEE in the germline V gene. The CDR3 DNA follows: TGTGCCAGCAGCTTGTCGGCAAATGAAAAACTGTTTTTT. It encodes CASSLSANEKLFF.

The CDR3 region has the DNA TGTGCCAGCAGCACAAACAGGGGCCCCAATGAAAAACTGTTTTTT. This sequence encodes CASSTNRGPNEKLFF. The V and J genes are TRBV7-2 and TRBJ1-4; TRBD1 agrees at 7 bases. Unmatched junction bases numbered 8, after V lost 5 bases and J lost 5 bases. Germline V lookup: CDR1 SGHTA, CDR2 FQGNSA. The CDR3 is made up of 15 amino acids.

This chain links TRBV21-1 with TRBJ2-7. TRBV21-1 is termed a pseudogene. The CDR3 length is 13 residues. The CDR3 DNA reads TGTGCCAGCGGCAAAGGGCAGCTCTACGAGCAGTACTTC. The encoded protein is CASGKGQLYEQYF.

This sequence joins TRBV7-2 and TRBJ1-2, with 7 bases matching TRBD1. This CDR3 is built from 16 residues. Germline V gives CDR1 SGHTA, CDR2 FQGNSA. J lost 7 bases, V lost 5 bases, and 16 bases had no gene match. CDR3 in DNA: TGTGCCAGCAGCCCATTGGAACAGGGGCTTCCTCTTGGCTACACCTTC. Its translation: CASSPLEQGLPLGYTF.

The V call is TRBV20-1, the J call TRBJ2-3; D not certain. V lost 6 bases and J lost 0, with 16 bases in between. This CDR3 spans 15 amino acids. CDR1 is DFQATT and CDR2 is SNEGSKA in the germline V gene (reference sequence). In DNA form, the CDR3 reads TGCAGTGCAGCAGACCGGCGGCCGAGCACAGATACGCAGTATTTT. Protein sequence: CSAADRRPSTDTQYF.

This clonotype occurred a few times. This CDR3 is CASIPVGAEAFF. The CDR3 nucleotides are TGTGCCAGCATTCCCGTAGGGGCTGAAGCTTTCTTT. This rearrangement joins TRBV6-6 to TRBJ1-1; D might be TRBD1 (5 bases). The CDR3 covers 12 residues. Germline V lookup: CDR1 MNHNY, CDR2 SVGAGI (reference sequence). The ends were cut back, 7 bases at V and 6 bases at J, with 12 bases in the middle.

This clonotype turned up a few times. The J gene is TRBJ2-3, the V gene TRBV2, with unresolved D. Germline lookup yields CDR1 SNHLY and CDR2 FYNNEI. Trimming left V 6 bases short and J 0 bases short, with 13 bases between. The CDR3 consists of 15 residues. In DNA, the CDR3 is TGTGCCAGCAGCACCCCAGGAGCTAGCACAGATACGCAGTATTTT. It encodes CASSTPGASTDTQYF.

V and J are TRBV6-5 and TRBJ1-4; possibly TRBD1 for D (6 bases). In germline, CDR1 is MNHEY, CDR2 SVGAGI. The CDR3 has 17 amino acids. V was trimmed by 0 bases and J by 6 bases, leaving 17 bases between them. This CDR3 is CASSYSMRGVGYEKLFF. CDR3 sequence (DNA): TGTGCCAGCAGTTACTCGATGAGGGGGGTTGGATATGAAAAACTGTTTTTT.

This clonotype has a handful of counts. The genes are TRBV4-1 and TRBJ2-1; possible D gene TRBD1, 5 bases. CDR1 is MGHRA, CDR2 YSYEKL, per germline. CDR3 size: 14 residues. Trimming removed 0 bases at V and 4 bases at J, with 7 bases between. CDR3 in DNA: TGCGCCAGCAGCCAAGATCAGGGTTACAATGAGCAGTTCTTC. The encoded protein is CASSQDQGYNEQFF.

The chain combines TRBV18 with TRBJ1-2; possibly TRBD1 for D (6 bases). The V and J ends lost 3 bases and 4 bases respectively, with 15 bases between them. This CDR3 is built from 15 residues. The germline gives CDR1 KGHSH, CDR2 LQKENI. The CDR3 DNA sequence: TGTGCCAGCTCACCCGTGACAGGCGAATCCTATGGCTACACCTTC. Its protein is CASSPVTGESYGYTF.

CDR3 residues: CASSFFPGSNTGELFF. CDR3 sequence (DNA): TGTGCCAGCAGCTTTTTTCCAGGGTCGAACACCGGGGAGCTGTTTTTT. The V and J genes are TRBV7-2 and TRBJ2-2; weak D call: TRBD1 (5 bases). Germline V gives CDR1 SGHTA, CDR2 FQGNSA. V was pared by 3 bases and J by 0 bases, with 11 bases between. The CDR3 consists of 16 residues.

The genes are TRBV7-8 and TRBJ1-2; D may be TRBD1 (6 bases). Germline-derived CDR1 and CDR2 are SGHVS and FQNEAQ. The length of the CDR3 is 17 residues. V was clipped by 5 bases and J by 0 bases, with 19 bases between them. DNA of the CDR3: TGTGCCAGCAGCCCATTAGCGTGGGGGCAAACTAACTATGGCTACACCTTC. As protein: CASSPLAWGQTNYGYTF.

The CDR3 loop is CASSPLGVVGAFF. For the CDR3, the DNA is TGTGCCAGCTCACCACTCGGGGTTGTAGGAGCTTTCTTT. The gene calls are TRBV18 and TRBJ1-1; D is unresolved. The length of the CDR3 is 13 residues. Trimming stripped 1 base from V and 10 bases from J, with 13 bases between. Germline assignment: CDR1 KGHSH and CDR2 LQKENI.

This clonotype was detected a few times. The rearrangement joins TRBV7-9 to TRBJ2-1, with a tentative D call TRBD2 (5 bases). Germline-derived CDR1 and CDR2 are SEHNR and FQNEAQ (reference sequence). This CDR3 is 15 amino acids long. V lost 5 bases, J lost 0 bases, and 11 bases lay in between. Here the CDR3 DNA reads TGTGCCAGCAGCGGGAGAATTAGCTCCTACAATGAGCAGTTCTTC. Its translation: CASSGRISSYNEQFF.

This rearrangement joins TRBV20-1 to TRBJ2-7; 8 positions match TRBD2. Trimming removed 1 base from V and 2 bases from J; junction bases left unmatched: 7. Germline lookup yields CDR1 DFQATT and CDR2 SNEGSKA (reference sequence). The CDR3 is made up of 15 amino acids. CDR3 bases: TGCAGTGCTAGAGTTAGCGGGGAAATCACCTACGAGCAGTACTTC. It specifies CSARVSGEITYEQYF.

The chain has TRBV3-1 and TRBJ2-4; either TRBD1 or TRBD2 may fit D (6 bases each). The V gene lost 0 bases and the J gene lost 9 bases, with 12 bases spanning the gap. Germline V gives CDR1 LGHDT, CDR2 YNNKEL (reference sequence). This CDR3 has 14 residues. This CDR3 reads CASSQETGGGIQYF. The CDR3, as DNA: TGTGCCAGCAGCCAAGAGACCGGGGGCGGCATTCAGTACTTC.